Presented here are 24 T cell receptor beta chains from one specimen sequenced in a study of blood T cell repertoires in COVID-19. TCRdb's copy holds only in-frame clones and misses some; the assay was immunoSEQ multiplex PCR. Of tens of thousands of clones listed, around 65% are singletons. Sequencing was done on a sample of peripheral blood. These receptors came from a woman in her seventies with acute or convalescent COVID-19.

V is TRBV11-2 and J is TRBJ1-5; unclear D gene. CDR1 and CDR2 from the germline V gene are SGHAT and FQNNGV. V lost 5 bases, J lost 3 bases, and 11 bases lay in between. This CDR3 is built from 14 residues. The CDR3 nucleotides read TGTGCCAGCAGCCTCTCCGGGTTCAATCAGCCCCAGCATTTT. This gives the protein CASSLSGFNQPQHF.

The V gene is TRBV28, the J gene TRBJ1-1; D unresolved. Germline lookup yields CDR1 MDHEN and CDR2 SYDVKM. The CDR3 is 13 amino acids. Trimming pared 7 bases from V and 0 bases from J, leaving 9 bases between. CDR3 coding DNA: TGTGCCAGCAAAACAGTCTTGAACACTGAAGCTTTCTTT. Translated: CASKTVLNTEAFF.

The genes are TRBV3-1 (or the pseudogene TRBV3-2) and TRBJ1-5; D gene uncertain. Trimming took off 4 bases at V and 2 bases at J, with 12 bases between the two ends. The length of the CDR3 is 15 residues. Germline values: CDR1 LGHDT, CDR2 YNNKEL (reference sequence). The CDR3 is CASSLGALGNQPQHF. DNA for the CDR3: TGTGCCAGCAGCCTTGGAGCACTGGGCAATCAGCCCCAGCATTTT.

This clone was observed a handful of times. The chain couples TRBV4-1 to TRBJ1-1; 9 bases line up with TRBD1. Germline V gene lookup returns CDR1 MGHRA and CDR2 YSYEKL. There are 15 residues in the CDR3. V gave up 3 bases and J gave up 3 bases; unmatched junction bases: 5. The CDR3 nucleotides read TGCGCCAGCAGCCAGGGACAGGGATATTACACTGAAGCTTTCTTT. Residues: CASSQGQGYYTEAFF.

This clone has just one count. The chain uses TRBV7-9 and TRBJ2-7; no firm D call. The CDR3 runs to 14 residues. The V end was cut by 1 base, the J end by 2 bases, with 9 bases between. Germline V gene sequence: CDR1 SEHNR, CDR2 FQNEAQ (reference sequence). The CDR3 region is CASSLGRPPYEQYF. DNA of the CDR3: TGTGCCAGCAGCTTAGGCAGGCCACCCTACGAGCAGTACTTC.

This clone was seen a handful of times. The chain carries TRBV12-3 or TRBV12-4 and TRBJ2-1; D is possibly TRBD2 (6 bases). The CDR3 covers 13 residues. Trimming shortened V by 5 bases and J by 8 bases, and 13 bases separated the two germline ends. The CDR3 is CASSLLAYDEQFF. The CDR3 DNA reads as TGTGCCAGCAGTCTTCTAGCGTACGATGAGCAGTTCTTC.

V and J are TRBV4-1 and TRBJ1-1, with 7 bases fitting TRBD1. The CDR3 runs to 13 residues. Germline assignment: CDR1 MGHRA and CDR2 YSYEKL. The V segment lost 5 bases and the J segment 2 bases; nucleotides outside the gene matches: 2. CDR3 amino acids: CASSYRGNTEAFF. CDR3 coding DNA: TGCGCCAGCAGCTACAGGGGCAACACTGAAGCTTTCTTT.

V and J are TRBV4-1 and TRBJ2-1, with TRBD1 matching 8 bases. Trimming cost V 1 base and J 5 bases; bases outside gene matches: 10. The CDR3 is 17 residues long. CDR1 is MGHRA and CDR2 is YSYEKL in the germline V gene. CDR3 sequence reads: CASSQGIGQGTHNEQFF. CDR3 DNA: TGCGCCAGCAGCCAAGGGATCGGACAGGGTACTCACAATGAGCAGTTCTTC.

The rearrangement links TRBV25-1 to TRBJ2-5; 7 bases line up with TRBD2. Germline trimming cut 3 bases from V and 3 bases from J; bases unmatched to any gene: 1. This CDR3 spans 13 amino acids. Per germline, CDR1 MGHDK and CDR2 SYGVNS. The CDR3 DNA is TGTGCCAGCAGTGATGCGGGAGAAGAGACCCAGTACTTC. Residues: CASSDAGEETQYF.

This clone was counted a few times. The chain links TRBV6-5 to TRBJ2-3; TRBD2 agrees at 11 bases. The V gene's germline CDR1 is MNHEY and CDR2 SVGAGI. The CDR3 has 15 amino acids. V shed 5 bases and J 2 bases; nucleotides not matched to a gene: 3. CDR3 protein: CASSKLAGDTDTQYF. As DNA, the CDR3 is TGTGCCAGCAGTAAACTAGCGGGGGACACAGATACGCAGTATTTT.

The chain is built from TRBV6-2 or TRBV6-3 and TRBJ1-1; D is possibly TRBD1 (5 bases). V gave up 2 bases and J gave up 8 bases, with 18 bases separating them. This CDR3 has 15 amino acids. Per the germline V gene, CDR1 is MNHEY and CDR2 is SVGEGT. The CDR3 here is CASSYMGGSKSEAFF. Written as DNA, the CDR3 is TGTGCCAGCAGTTACATGGGGGGAAGTAAATCCGAAGCTTTCTTT.

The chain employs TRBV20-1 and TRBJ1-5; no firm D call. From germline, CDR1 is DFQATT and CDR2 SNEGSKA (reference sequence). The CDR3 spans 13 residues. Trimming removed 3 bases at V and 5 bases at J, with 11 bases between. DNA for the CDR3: TGCAGTGCTAGTGTCAGGTACGATCAGCCCCAGCATTTT. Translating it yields CSASVRYDQPQHF.

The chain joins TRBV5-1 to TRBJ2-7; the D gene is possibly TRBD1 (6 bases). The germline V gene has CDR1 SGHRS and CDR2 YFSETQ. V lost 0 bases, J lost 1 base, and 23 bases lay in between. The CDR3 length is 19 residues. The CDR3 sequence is CASSLAPTGPGQPSYEQYF. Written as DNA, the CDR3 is TGCGCCAGCAGCTTGGCCCCTACAGGCCCCGGACAGCCTTCCTACGAGCAGTACTTC.

The CDR3 reads CASSIMARGVETQYF. The CDR3 DNA sequence: TGTGCCAGTAGTATCATGGCGCGGGGTGTGGAGACCCAGTACTTC. V usage is TRBV19 and J usage is TRBJ2-5; D possibly corresponds to TRBD2 (6 bases). This CDR3 has 15 residues. The ends were cut back, 3 bases at V and 5 bases at J, with 16 bases in the middle. Germline V lookup: CDR1 LNHDA, CDR2 SQIVND (reference sequence).

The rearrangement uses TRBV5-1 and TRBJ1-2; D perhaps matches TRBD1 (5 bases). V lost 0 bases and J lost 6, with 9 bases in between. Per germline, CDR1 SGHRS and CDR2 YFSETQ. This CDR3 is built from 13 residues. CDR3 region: CASSLGAGHGYTF. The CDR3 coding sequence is TGCGCCAGCAGCTTGGGGGCAGGGCATGGCTACACCTTC.

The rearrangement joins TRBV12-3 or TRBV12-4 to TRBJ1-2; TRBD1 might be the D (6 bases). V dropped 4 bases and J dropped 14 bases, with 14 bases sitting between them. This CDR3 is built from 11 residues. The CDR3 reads CASSSGRGPTF. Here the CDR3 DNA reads TGTGCCAGCAGTTCAGGCAGGGGACCAACCTTC.

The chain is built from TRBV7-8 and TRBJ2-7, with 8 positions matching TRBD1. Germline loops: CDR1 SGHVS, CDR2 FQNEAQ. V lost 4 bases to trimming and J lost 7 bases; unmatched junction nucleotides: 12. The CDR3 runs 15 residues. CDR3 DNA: TGTGCCAGCAGCTGGGGCCCCCAGGGGGCGCGGGAGCAGTACTTC. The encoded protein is CASSWGPQGAREQYF.

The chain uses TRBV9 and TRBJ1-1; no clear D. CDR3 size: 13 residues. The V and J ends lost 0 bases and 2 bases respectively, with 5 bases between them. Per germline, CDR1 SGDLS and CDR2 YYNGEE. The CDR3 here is CASSVAFNTEAFF. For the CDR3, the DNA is TGTGCCAGCAGCGTAGCATTTAACACTGAAGCTTTCTTT. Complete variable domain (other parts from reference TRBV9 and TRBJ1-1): DSGVTQTPKHLITATGQRVTLRCSPRSGDLSVYWYQQSLDQGLQFLIQYYNGEERAKGNILERFSAQQFPDLHSELNLSSLELGDSALYFCASSVAFNTEAFFGQGTRLTVV.

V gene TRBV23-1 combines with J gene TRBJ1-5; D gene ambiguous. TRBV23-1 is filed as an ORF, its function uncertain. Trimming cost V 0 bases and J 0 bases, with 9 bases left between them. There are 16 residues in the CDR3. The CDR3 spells CASSQSSPNSNQPQHF. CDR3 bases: TGCGCCAGCAGTCAATCGAGTCCCAATAGCAATCAGCCCCAGCATTTT.

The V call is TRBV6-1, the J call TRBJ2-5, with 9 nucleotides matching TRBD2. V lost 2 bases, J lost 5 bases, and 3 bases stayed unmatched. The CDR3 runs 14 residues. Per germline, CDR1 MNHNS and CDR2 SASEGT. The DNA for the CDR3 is TGTGCCAGCAGTGAAAGGGCGGGGGGGGAGACCCAGTACTTC. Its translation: CASSERAGGETQYF.

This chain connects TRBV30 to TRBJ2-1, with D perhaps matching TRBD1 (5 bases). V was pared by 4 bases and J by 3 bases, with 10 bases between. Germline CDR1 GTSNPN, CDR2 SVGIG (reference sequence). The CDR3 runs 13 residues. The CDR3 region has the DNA TGTGCCTGGACGTCAGGGTTCTACAATGAGCAGTTCTTC. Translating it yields CAWTSGFYNEQFF.

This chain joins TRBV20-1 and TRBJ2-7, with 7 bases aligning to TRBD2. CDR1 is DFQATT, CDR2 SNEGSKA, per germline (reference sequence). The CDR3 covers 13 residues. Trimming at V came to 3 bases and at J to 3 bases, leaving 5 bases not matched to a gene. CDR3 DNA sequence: TGCAGTGCTAGTCCCGGACTAGTCTACGAGCAGTACTTC. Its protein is CSASPGLVYEQYF.

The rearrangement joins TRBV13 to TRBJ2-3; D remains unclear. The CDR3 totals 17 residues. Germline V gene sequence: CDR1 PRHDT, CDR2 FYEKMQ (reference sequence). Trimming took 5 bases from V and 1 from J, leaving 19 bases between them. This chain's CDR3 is CASSVVGLVGRTDTQYF. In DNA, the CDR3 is TGTGCCAGCAGCGTAGTAGGTCTAGTCGGCCGCACAGATACGCAGTATTTT.

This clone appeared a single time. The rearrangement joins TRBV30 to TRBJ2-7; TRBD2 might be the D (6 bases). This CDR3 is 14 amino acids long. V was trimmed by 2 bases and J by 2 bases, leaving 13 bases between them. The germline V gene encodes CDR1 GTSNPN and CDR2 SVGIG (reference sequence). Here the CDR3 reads CAWSTQGGPYEQYF. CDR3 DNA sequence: TGTGCCTGGAGTACTCAGGGAGGACCCTACGAGCAGTACTTC.